What follows is one T cell receptor beta chain and its context. The antigen it recognizes is unknown. No quality values exist for individual bases; no much larger clone is one base distant. The time point label of this sample denotes: individuals recovered from natural SARS-CoV-2 infection. The immunoSEQ Assay was used to sequence TCRbeta CDR3 regions. After extraction, genomic DNA underwent amplification by bias-controlled multiplex PCR, followed by high-throughput sequencing. In the source study's methods: To quantify the absolute abundance of every unique TCRbeta CDR3 region, sequences were collapsed and filtered. T cell fraction was estimated by normalizing TCRbeta template counts to usable DNA, with usable DNA measured through amplification of reference genes found in all nucleated cells. Repertoire TCRs were annotated as SARS-CoV-2-specific when V gene, CDR3 amino acid sequence and J gene were exactly matched to a known reactive TCR set. The reference SARS-CoV-2 TCR set was obtained from MIRA and was filtered for enrichment in COVID-19-positive ImmuneCODE repertoires, whereby public or cross-reactive TCRs were removed. Drawing on the MIRA antigens, annotated TCRs were analysed further at the level of specific ORF or position within ORF. Breadth was defined as annotated unique rearrangements over total unique productive rearrangements; depth was the summed frequency of those rearrangements. Two-sided Wilcoxon rank-sum tests were used to compare TCR breadth between groups. TCRdb obtained this table from immuneACCESS and retained in-frame rearrangements with V and J assigned. These tables miss some clones; where compared with another copy, unresolved V genes account for less than half of the shortfall, and the remainder is unexplained. That table gives V, J and clone size, and the DNA gave D and trimming. Within this sample are about 350,000 clones, with about 90% of them counted one time only. The ten largest clonotypes hold around 4% of the sample.

These data come from a study of Ad26.COV2.S vaccination and SARS-CoV-2 variants (dated by TCRdb to the early 2020s). Broadly, across the study: TCRbeta repertoire sequencing was used to assess the specificity and breadth of SARS-CoV-2-reactive T cell receptors after Ad26.COV2.S vaccination. A total of 32 samples were included in the TCR-sequenced set, comprising around 19 Ad26.COV2.S vaccine recipients, 5 placebo recipients and 8 SARS-CoV-2 convalescent individuals.

The germline V gene specifies SNHLY as CDR1 and FYNNEI as CDR2. V is shortened by 6 bases, J by 1 base, and the region joining them spans 15 bases. Spanning cysteine to phenylalanine, the CDR3 consists of 15 amino acids. The kept DNA is CDR3 alone, 45 bases in frame from the first base. Results the study describes overall, beyond this receptor: After vaccination, substantial breadth of spike-specific CD8+ and CD4+ T cell responses was reported. Ad26.COV2.S recipients had higher spike-specific TCR breadth than placebo recipients (P = 0.0014). The authors noted that total T cell responses may have been underestimated by the TCR breadth and depth analyses. Vaccine and placebo recipients had comparable non-spike TCR breadth, which fits with the vaccine containing only spike.

This sequence was found in a human donor who had recovered from COVID-19. The sequences come from peripheral blood, collected after recovery from COVID-19. In this chain, TRBV2 is recombined with TRBJ1-1, with a weak D call of TRBD1 (5 bases match). The CDR3 is CASRYDSGANTEAFF. The nucleotides read TGTGCCAGCAGGTACGACAGCGGGGCGAACACTGAAGCTTTCTTT. Full variable domain (CDR3 extended with the reference TRBV2 and TRBJ1-1 proteins): EPEVTQTPSHQVTQMGQEVILRCVPISNHLYFYWYRQILGQKVEFLVSFYNNEISEKSEIFDDQFSVERPDGSNFTLKIRSTKLEDSAMYFCASRYDSGANTEAFFGQGTRLTVV.